One sample yielded the 26 T cell receptor beta chains listed below, sequenced in a study of blood T cell repertoires in COVID-19. Produced via immunoSEQ multiplex PCR; TCRdb's table is partial and in-frame only. The sample carries about 78,000 clones, about 90% recorded once. The specimen was peripheral blood. The receptor set was obtained from a woman aged 50 to 60 in a cohort sampled during active COVID-19.

The rearrangement joins TRBV19 to TRBJ2-7, with 7 bases matching TRBD1. Germline V gene lookup returns CDR1 LNHDA and CDR2 SQIVND (reference sequence). The CDR3 totals 14 residues. V lost 3 bases, J lost 2 bases, and 4 bases stayed unmatched. CDR3 sequence reads: CASSIDRETYEQYF. Here the CDR3 DNA reads TGTGCCAGTAGTATCGACAGGGAGACCTACGAGCAGTACTTC.

This clone has just one count. This chain uses TRBV19 with TRBJ2-1; TRBD2 agrees at 14 bases. The germline CDR1 and CDR2 sequences are LNHDA and SQIVND (reference sequence). The V segment lost 6 bases and the J segment 6 bases; nucleotides outside the gene matches: 1. There are 14 residues in the CDR3. DNA of the CDR3: TGTGCCAGTAGGGGACTAGCGGGAGTCAATGAGCAGTTCTTC. This codes for CASRGLAGVNEQFF.

This clone was observed a single time. The chain carries TRBV3-1 (or the pseudogene TRBV3-2) and TRBJ1-4; 10 bases map to TRBD1. Germline CDR1 is LGHDT and CDR2 is YNNKEL (reference sequence). With 4 bases clipped from V and 8 bases from J, the junction kept 4 bases outside the gene matches. This CDR3 spans 14 amino acids. Here the CDR3 DNA reads TGTGCCAGCAGCCGAGGACAGGGGGGGGAAAAACTGTTTTTT. Protein: CASSRGQGGEKLFF.

This chain uses TRBV2 with TRBJ2-7; weak D call: TRBD2 (6 bases). V was trimmed by 0 bases and J by 9 bases, leaving 18 bases between them. The length of the CDR3 is 15 residues. Germline V gene lookup returns CDR1 SNHLY and CDR2 FYNNEI. CDR3: CASSEAQAGRTRQYF. The CDR3, as DNA: TGTGCCAGCAGTGAAGCGCAGGCAGGGAGGACCAGGCAGTACTTC.

This chain uses TRBV28 with TRBJ2-5; the D is unclear. This CDR3 has 13 amino acids. Trimming took 7 bases from V and 4 from J, leaving 13 bases between them. Germline CDR1 reads MDHEN; CDR2 reads SYDVKM. The CDR3 region has the DNA TGTGCCAGCAACCCAGGCCCATCAGAGACCCAGTACTTC. This translates into CASNPGPSETQYF.

The chain uses TRBV4-1 and TRBJ2-3; 9 bases match TRBD2. Germline V gene lookup returns CDR1 MGHRA and CDR2 YSYEKL. The CDR3 covers 15 residues. J gave up 3 bases and V 0 bases, and 1 base lay outside the gene matches. CDR3 region: CASSQEAGGTDTQYF. In DNA form, the CDR3 reads TGCGCCAGCAGCCAAGAGGCGGGGGGGACAGATACGCAGTATTTT.

J is TRBJ2-7 and V is TRBV30, with 10 positions matching TRBD2. Losses at the gene ends were 7 bases for V and 3 bases for J; bases not matched to a gene: 3. There are 12 residues in the CDR3. The germline CDR1 and CDR2 sequences are GTSNPN and SVGIG (reference sequence). The CDR3 DNA reads TGTGCCTCCCAGCGGGGGGGCTACGAGCAGTACTTC. It encodes CASQRGGYEQYF.

CDR3 nucleotide sequence: TGCAGCGAGACCTACAGGGGTGGAAGGGAGACCCAGTACTTC. It yields the protein CSETYRGGRETQYF. The rearrangement joins TRBV29-1 to TRBJ2-5; 7 bases agree with TRBD1. Germline loops: CDR1 SQVTM, CDR2 ANQGSEA. CDR3 size: 14 residues. Trimming took 7 bases from V and 5 from J; bases not matched to a gene: 13.

The rearrangement links TRBV4-2 to TRBJ1-1, with a weak D call TRBD1 (5 bases). The CDR3 covers 12 residues. V was pared by 2 bases and J by 7 bases, with 8 bases between. Germline-derived CDR1 and CDR2 are LGHNA and YNFKEQ. CDR3 region: CASSQRQGEAFF. Written as DNA, the CDR3 is TGTGCCAGCAGCCAAAGGCAGGGTGAAGCTTTCTTT.

The chain is built from TRBV5-6 and TRBJ2-2, with TRBD1 identical over 11 bases. After removal of 6 bases from V and 7 bases from J, the junction contained 8 bases not matched to a gene. The CDR3 is 15 residues long. Germline V gives CDR1 SGHDT, CDR2 YYEEEE. The chain's CDR3 is CASTLWGQGVGELFF. CDR3 bases: TGTGCCAGCACCCTGTGGGGACAGGGGGTCGGGGAGCTGTTTTTT. Variable domain in full (rest from reference TRBV5-6 and TRBJ2-2): DAGVTQSPTHLIKTRGQQVTLRCSPKSGHDTVSWYQQALGQGPQFIFQYYEEEERQRGNFPDRFSGHQFPNYSSELNVNALLLGDSALYLCASTLWGQGVGELFFGEGSRLTVL.

Here the CDR3 reads CASSRVAGVNHEQFF. The DNA for the CDR3 is TGTGCCAGCAGCAGAGTAGCGGGAGTAAACCATGAGCAGTTCTTC. The chain has TRBV6-5 and TRBJ2-1, with TRBD2 matching 9 bases. The CDR3 contains 15 residues. Germline V lookup: CDR1 MNHEY, CDR2 SVGAGI. V lost 6 bases to trimming and J lost 8 bases; unmatched junction nucleotides: 11.

This clone has a handful of counts. V is TRBV6-6 and J is TRBJ2-1; D may be TRBD2 (6 bases). This CDR3 has 12 amino acids. With 6 bases removed from V and 7 bases from J, the gap between germline ends came to 10 bases. The germline gives CDR1 MNHNY, CDR2 SVGAGI (reference sequence). CDR3 region: CASRIAENEQFF. Written as DNA, the CDR3 is TGTGCCAGCAGGATAGCGGAGAATGAGCAGTTCTTC.

The chain joins TRBV5-1 to TRBJ2-7; D not certain. Trimming removed 0 bases from V and 2 bases from J, with 9 bases in between. The CDR3 loop spans 14 amino acids. The germline V gene encodes CDR1 SGHRS and CDR2 YFSETQ. The CDR3 nucleotides are TGCGCCAGCAGCTTGGAGCCTACCCCCTACGAGCAGTACTTC. Protein product: CASSLEPTPYEQYF.

This clone was recorded only once. The chain uses TRBV5-5 and TRBJ1-2; 7 bases align to TRBD1. Germline CDR1 reads SGHKS; CDR2 reads YYEKEE (reference sequence). This CDR3 region has 18 residues. Germline trimming cut 0 bases from V and 2 bases from J; bases unmatched to any gene: 13. CDR3 DNA: TGTGCCAGCAGCTTGGGACCCGGTGGGACAGTCGACAACTATGGCTACACCTTC. Translation gives CASSLGPGGTVDNYGYTF. Looking up the rest from reference TRBV5-5 and TRBJ1-2 gives the full variable domain: DAGVTQSPTHLIKTRGQQVTLRCSPISGHKSVSWYQQVLGQGPQFIFQYYEKEERGRGNFPDRFSARQFPNYSSELNVNALLLGDSALYLCASSLGPGGTVDNYGYTFGSGTRLTVV.

The chain has TRBV19 and TRBJ2-6; TRBD1 is a possible D gene (6 bases). V was cut by 10 bases and J by 4 bases, with 17 bases left in between. Germline V lookup: CDR1 LNHDA, CDR2 SQIVND (reference sequence). The CDR3 is 15 amino acids. CDR3 nucleotides: TGTGCCACAGGTCAGGGGAATTTCGGGGCCAACGTCCTGACTTTC. The encoded protein is CATGQGNFGANVLTF.

This rearrangement joins TRBV28 to TRBJ2-4, with 9 bases that match TRBD1. Germline V CDR1 and CDR2: MDHEN, SYDVKM. CDR3 size: 14 residues. Trimming at V came to 6 bases and at J to 5 bases, leaving 5 bases not matched to a gene. The CDR3 region has the DNA TGTGCCAGCAGCGGACAGGGGTGGGAAAACATTCAGTACTTC. This encodes CASSGQGWENIQYF.

This sequence joins TRBV3-1 (or the pseudogene TRBV3-2) and TRBJ2-3; D is perhaps TRBD1 (6 bases). The germline CDR1 and CDR2 sequences are LGHDT and YNNKEL (reference sequence). The CDR3 is made up of 16 amino acids. Trimming removed 4 bases at V and 1 base at J, with 15 bases between. The CDR3 spells CASSRTRGSRTDTQYF. CDR3 coding DNA: TGTGCCAGCAGCCGTACTAGGGGGAGCCGCACAGATACGCAGTATTTT.

V is TRBV9 and J is TRBJ2-7; D might be TRBD1 (6 bases). The CDR3 contains 14 residues. The V gene lost 4 bases and the J gene lost 3 bases, with 14 bases spanning the gap. Germline CDR1 SGDLS, CDR2 YYNGEE. CDR3 in DNA: TGTGCCAGCAGCCCCCCTAACAGGGTCTACGAGCAGTACTTC. It encodes CASSPPNRVYEQYF. Variable domain in full (rest from reference TRBV9 and TRBJ2-7): DSGVTQTPKHLITATGQRVTLRCSPRSGDLSVYWYQQSLDQGLQFLIQYYNGEERAKGNILERFSAQQFPDLHSELNLSSLELGDSALYFCASSPPNRVYEQYFGPGTRLTVT.

On this clone itself: Other DNA sequences in this specimen translate into the identical CDR3. V is TRBV28 and J is TRBJ1-6; TRBD1 is a possible D gene (6 bases). The V and J ends lost 5 bases and 5 bases respectively, with 16 bases between them. The germline V gene encodes CDR1 MDHEN and CDR2 SYDVKM. The CDR3 has 16 residues. CDR3 residues: CASSPDRRPNNSPLHF. The CDR3 DNA is TGTGCCAGCAGTCCTGACAGGCGCCCCAATAATTCACCCCTCCACTTT. Based on the CDR3 plus reference TRBV28 and TRBJ1-6, the full variable domain is DVKVTQSSRYLVKRTGEKVFLECVQDMDHENMFWYRQDPGLGLRLIYFSYDVKMKEKGDIPEGYSVSREKKERFSLILESASTNQTSMYLCASSPDRRPNNSPLHFGNGTRLTVT.

V is TRBV11-3 and J is TRBJ2-1; D remains ambiguous. V lost 5 bases and J lost 5, with 7 bases in between. The germline V gene encodes CDR1 SGHNT and CDR2 YENEEA. The CDR3 is 12 residues long. CDR3 loop: CASSLPNNEQFF. The CDR3 DNA is TGTGCCAGCAGCCTACCCAACAATGAGCAGTTCTTC.

CDR3 nucleotide sequence: TGTGCCAGCACCCCCCTGGCGGGAGGGCCGCTGGGACGAGAGACCCAGTACTTC. Encoded protein: CASTPLAGGPLGRETQYF. The chain uses TRBV27 and TRBJ2-5, with TRBD2 matching 9 bases. The CDR3 has 18 residues. Germline assignment: CDR1 MNHEY and CDR2 SMNVEV (reference sequence). V lost 7 bases and J lost 4; bases outside the gene matches: 19.

The genes are TRBV28 and TRBJ2-7; 8 bases line up with TRBD2. Germline lookup yields CDR1 MDHEN and CDR2 SYDVKM. V dropped 2 bases and J dropped 1; count of bases not matched to a gene: 4. The CDR3 consists of 15 residues. The CDR3 DNA reads as TGTGCCAGCAGTTTAGCGGGAGGCAGTTCCTACGAGCAGTACTTC. Translation gives CASSLAGGSSYEQYF.

The chain has TRBV28 and TRBJ2-7; TRBD1 matches 8 bases. Per germline, CDR1 MDHEN and CDR2 SYDVKM. The CDR3 contains 14 residues. V lost 7 bases to trimming and J lost 4 bases; unmatched junction nucleotides: 9. The CDR3 DNA follows: TGTGCCAGCAAGAAACCAGGGGGCAGGTACGAGCAGTACTTC. Amino acids: CASKKPGGRYEQYF.

The rearrangement uses TRBV3-1 (or the pseudogene TRBV3-2) and TRBJ1-2; D call uncertain. This CDR3 region has 12 residues. V gave up 0 bases and J gave up 8 bases, with 7 bases separating them. Per germline, CDR1 LGHDT and CDR2 YNNKEL (reference sequence). CDR3 sequence reads: CASSQEEGGYTF. CDR3 coding DNA: TGTGCCAGCAGCCAAGAAGAGGGCGGCTACACCTTC.

This chain connects TRBV9 to TRBJ2-2, with a tentative D call TRBD2 (5 bases). Deletions cut 4 bases from V and 2 bases from J, with 18 bases between. Germline values: CDR1 SGDLS, CDR2 YYNGEE. The CDR3 extends over 17 amino acids. The chain's CDR3 is CASSPLWTGTNTGELFF. CDR3 DNA: TGTGCCAGCAGCCCGCTATGGACGGGAACAAACACCGGGGAGCTGTTTTTT.

The table lists this clone with a count of one. This rearrangement joins TRBV30 to TRBJ1-2; D gene uncertain. In germline, CDR1 is GTSNPN, CDR2 SVGIG (reference sequence). Trimming removed 4 bases at V and 8 bases at J, with 14 bases between. The CDR3 totals 12 residues. The CDR3 sequence: CAWTRGDPGYTF. CDR3 nucleotides: TGTGCCTGGACCCGGGGTGATCCGGGCTACACCTTC.